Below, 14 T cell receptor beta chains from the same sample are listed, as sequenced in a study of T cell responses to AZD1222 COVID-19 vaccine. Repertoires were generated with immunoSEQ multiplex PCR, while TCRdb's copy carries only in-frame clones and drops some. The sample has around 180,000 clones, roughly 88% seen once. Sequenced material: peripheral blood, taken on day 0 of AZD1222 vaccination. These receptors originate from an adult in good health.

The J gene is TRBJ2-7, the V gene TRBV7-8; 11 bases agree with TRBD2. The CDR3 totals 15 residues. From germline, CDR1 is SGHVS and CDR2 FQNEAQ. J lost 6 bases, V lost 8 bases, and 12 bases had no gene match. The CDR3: CASERLGLADAEQYF. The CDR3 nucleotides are TGTGCCAGCGAGCGGTTGGGACTAGCGGATGCCGAGCAGTACTTC.

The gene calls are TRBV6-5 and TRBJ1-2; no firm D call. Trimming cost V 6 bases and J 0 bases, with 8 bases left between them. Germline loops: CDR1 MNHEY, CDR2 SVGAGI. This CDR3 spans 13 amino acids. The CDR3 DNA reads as TGTGCCAGCAGCCAACAGCCTAACTATGGCTACACCTTC. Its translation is CASSQQPNYGYTF.

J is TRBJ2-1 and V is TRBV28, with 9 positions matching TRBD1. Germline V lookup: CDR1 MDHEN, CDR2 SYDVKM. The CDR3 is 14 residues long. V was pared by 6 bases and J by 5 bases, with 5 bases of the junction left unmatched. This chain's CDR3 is CASSGDRVNNEQFF. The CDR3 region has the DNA TGTGCCAGCAGCGGGGACAGGGTAAACAATGAGCAGTTCTTC.

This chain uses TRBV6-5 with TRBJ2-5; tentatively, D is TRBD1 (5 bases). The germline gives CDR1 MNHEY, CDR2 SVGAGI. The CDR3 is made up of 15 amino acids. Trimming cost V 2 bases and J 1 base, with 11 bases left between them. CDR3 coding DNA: TGTGCCAGCAGTTACAATAGGGGTATCCAAGAGACCCAGTACTTC. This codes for CASSYNRGIQETQYF.

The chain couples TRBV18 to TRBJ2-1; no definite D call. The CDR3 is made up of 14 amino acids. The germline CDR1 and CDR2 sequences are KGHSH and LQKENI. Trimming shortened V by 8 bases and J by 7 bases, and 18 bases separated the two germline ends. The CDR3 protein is CASHGWQLVNEQFF. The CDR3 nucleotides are TGTGCCAGCCACGGGTGGCAGTTGGTGAATGAGCAGTTCTTC.

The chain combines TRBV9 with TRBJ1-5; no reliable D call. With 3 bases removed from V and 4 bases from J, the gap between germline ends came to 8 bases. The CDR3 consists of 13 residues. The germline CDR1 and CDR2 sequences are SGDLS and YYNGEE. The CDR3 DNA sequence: TGTGCCAGCAGCGGTCCCGGGAATCAGCCCCAGCATTTT. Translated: CASSGPGNQPQHF.

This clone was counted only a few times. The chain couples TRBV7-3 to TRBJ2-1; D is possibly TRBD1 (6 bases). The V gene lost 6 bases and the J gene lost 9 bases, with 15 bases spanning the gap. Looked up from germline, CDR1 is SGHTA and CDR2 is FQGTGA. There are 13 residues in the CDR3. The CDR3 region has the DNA TGTGCCAGCAGTTCCAGGGGTTCCGGTGAGCAGTTCTTC. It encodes CASSSRGSGEQFF.

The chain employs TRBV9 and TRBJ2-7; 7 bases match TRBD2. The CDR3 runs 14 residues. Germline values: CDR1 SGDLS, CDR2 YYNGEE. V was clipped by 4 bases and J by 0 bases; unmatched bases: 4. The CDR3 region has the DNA TGTGCCAGCAGCCCCCGGACTAGCTCCTACGAGCAGTACTTC. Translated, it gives CASSPRTSSYEQYF. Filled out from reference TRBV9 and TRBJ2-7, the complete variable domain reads DSGVTQTPKHLITATGQRVTLRCSPRSGDLSVYWYQQSLDQGLQFLIQYYNGEERAKGNILERFSAQQFPDLHSELNLSSLELGDSALYFCASSPRTSSYEQYFGPGTRLTVT.

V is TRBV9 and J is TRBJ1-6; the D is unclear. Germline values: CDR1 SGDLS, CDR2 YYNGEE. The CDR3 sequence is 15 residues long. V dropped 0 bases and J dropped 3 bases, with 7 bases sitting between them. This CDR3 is CASSVVENYNSPLHF. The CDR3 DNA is TGTGCCAGCAGCGTAGTGGAGAACTATAATTCACCCCTCCACTTT.

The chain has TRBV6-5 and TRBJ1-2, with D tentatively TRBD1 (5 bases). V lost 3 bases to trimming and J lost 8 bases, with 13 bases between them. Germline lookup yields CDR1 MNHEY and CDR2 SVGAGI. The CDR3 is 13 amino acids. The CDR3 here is CASSYVRAGGYTF. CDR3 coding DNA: TGTGCCAGCAGTTATGTCAGGGCGGGGGGCTACACCTTC.

CDR3 protein: CAGAQVGESNQPQHF. In DNA form, the CDR3 reads TGTGCCGGGGCCCAAGTGGGGGAGAGCAATCAGCCCCAGCATTTT. J is TRBJ1-5 and V is TRBV30; possible D gene TRBD1, 5 bases. The ends were cut back, 8 bases at V and 1 base at J, with 18 bases in the middle. The germline V gene encodes CDR1 GTSNPN and CDR2 SVGIG (reference sequence). There are 15 residues in the CDR3.

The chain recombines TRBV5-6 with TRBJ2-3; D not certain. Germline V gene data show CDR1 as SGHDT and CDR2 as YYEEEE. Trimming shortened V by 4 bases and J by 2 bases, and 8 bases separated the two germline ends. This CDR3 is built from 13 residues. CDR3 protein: CASSIDSTDTQYF. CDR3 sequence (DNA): TGTGCCAGCAGCATCGACTCCACAGATACGCAGTATTTT. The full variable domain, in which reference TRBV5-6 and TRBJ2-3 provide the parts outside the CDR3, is DAGVTQSPTHLIKTRGQQVTLRCSPKSGHDTVSWYQQALGQGPQFIFQYYEEEERQRGNFPDRFSGHQFPNYSSELNVNALLLGDSALYLCASSIDSTDTQYFGPGTRLTVL.

The CDR3: CASSPPPPGQGEQFF. Written as DNA, the CDR3 is TGTGCCAGCAGCCCTCCCCCTCCGGGACAGGGTGAGCAGTTCTTC. The rearrangement links TRBV28 to TRBJ2-1; 9 bases line up with TRBD1. V trimming: 6 bases; J trimming: 9 bases; junction bases outside the gene matches: 12. The CDR3 length is 15 residues. Germline CDR1 MDHEN, CDR2 SYDVKM.

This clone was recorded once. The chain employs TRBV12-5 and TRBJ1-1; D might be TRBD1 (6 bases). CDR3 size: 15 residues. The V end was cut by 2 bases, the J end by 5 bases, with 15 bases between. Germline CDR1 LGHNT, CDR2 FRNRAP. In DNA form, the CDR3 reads TGTGCTAGTGGTTTGAATACGGGGGCCGGGACTGAAGCTTTCTTT. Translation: CASGLNTGAGTEAFF.